This T cell receptor beta chain stems from a study of T cell repertoires in cytomegalovirus infection. Study observations and caveats: The cumulative frequency of public TCR beta families distinguished individuals who carried CMV together with the relevant HLA. HLA-C-restricted TCR beta clonotypes specific for CMV led the ex vivo response.

A word on this clonotype: Its specificity is not known.

Each CDR3 protein gets one entry after TCRdb re-called the reads with MiXCR. The top ten clones hold roughly 17% of a sample with about 480,000 distinct CDR3 sequences, roughly 34% of them seen once. The ends lost 5 bases at V and 8 bases at J; junction bases unmatched: 19. There are 19 residues in the CDR3. Germline V gene lookup returns CDR1 MNHNS and CDR2 SASEGT. The TCR originated in a human donor in good health (CMV status not recorded). Some clones in this sample may be carry-over from other donors' samples. Sample: cultured PBMCs, taken from culture after CMV antigen stimulation. The chain uses TRBV6-1 and TRBJ2-1, with TRBD2 matching over 12 bases. CDR3 region: CASSSGRTTTSGRWYEQFF. CDR3 in DNA: TGTGCCAGCAGTTCCGGACGGACCACTACTAGCGGGAGGTGGTATGAGCAGTTCTTC.